These T cell receptor beta chains were read from a single sample in a study of blood T cells in healthy people across ages. TCRdb reprocessed the 5' RACE reads with MiXCR, giving one entry per CDR3 protein. The data show around 650,000 distinct CDR3 sequences, 32% seen once. The sequenced sample was blood. These receptors all come from a woman older than 75 in good health. CDR3s include the opening cysteine and the closing phenylalanine or tryptophan. A D gene is named only where the DNA matches it firmly. Clone size is not always given. Where it is, it says once, few, many or a class for expanded clones.

D,J,V,size,CDR3,DNA
-,TRBJ1-5,TRBV18,-,CASSLNQADQPQHF,TGTGCCAGCTCACTTAATCAGGCTGATCAGCCCCAGCATTTT
TRBD2,TRBJ2-1,TRBV20-1,many,CSAATSGRREQFF,TGCAGTGCAGCGACTAGCGGCCGTCGTGAGCAGTTCTTC
TRBD1,TRBJ1-2,TRBV6-5,many,CASSYSTVTGQGNGYTF,TGTGCCAGCAGTTACTCGACTGTAACCGGACAGGGTAACGGCTACACCTTC
TRBD2,TRBJ2-1,TRBV3-1,many,CASSPQGGGTYNEQFF,TGTGCCAGCAGCCCCCAGGGCGGGGGGACATACAATGAGCAGTTCTTC
-,TRBJ2-7,TRBV12-3/TRBV12-4,many,CASRPRGSTYEQYF,TGTGCCAGCCGGCCGAGGGGATCCACCTACGAGCAGTACTTC
-,TRBJ2-1,TRBV6-5,many,CASSEYAVGEQFF,TGTGCCAGCAGTGAATACGCGGTCGGTGAGCAGTTCTTC
TRBD2,TRBJ2-7,TRBV6-1,-,CASSVTSGGAIAREQYF,TGTGCCAGCAGTGTAACTAGCGGGGGCGCAATCGCACGCGAGCAGTACTTC
TRBD1,TRBJ1-1,TRBV29-1,-,CSVDGRQGGTEAFF,TGCAGCGTTGACGGTCGACAGGGAGGCACTGAAGCTTTCTTT
-,TRBJ2-1,TRBV29-1,many,CSVGSDEQFF,TGCAGCGTGGGGTCGGATGAGCAGTTCTTC
-,TRBJ2-7,TRBV7-2,-,CASSFGREFYEQYF,TGTGCCAGCAGTTTCGGACGGGAATTCTACGAGCAGTACTTC
-,TRBJ2-1,TRBV5-1,many,CASSLEGQTSSYNEQFF,TGCGCCAGCAGCTTGGAGGGTCAGACCAGCTCCTACAATGAGCAGTTCTTC
-,TRBJ1-1,TRBV6-2/TRBV6-3,-,CASSYIGRVREAFF,TGTGCCAGCAGTTACATCGGCAGGGTTCGCGAAGCTTTCTTT
-,TRBJ1-1,TRBV7-2,many,CASSPHTGTEAFF,TGTGCCAGCAGCCCACATACGGGGACTGAAGCTTTCTTT
-,TRBJ1-5,TRBV6-2/TRBV6-3,-,CASSSRRYQPQHF,TGTGCCAGCAGTTCGAGGAGGTATCAGCCCCAGCATTTT
TRBD1,TRBJ1-2,TRBV7-9,many,CASSPGQGPSYGYTF,TGTGCCAGCAGCCCAGGACAGGGGCCGTCCTATGGCTACACCTTC
-,TRBJ2-5,TRBV11-3,many,CASRGGAGETQYF,TGTGCCAGCAGAGGGGGGGCGGGAGAGACCCAGTACTTC
-,TRBJ2-1,TRBV28,-,CASTPVPAWGNEQFF,TGTGCCAGCACTCCCGTCCCCGCTTGGGGGAATGAGCAGTTCTTC
-,TRBJ1-2,TRBV14,many,CASSQGDKFYGYTF,TGTGCCAGCAGCCAGGGGGACAAGTTCTATGGCTACACCTTC
TRBD2,TRBJ2-3,TRBV24-1,-,CATSGKRGAEDTQYF,TGTGCCACCAGTGGGAAGCGGGGGGCGGAAGATACGCAGTATTTT
TRBD2,TRBJ2-7,TRBV13,once,CASSTTRGSQEQYF,TGTGCCAGCAGCACGACCCGCGGGAGTCAAGAGCAGTACTTC
-,TRBJ2-3,TRBV28,many,CASSPIQFPIRDTQYF,TGTGCCAGCAGCCCCATACAATTCCCGATAAGGGATACGCAGTATTTT
TRBD2,TRBJ2-7,TRBV20-1,-,CSARPGGTYEQYF,TGCAGTGCTAGACCGGGAGGCACGTACGAGCAGTACTTC
-,TRBJ2-6,TRBV6-2/TRBV6-3,many,CASRPGYSSGANVLTF,TGTGCCAGCAGACCAGGGTACTCGTCTGGGGCCAACGTCCTGACTTTC
-,TRBJ2-5,TRBV30,many,CAWSLTVGPQETQYF,TGTGCCTGGAGTTTGACAGTCGGGCCCCAAGAGACCCAGTACTTC
-,TRBJ1-3,TRBV7-8,-,CASSLPLISGNTIYF,TGTGCCAGCAGCCTTCCCCTAATTTCCGGAAACACCATATATTTT
TRBD2,TRBJ2-3,TRBV4-2,few,CASSQGGGGAEGDTQYF,TGTGCCAGCAGCCAAGGGGGCGGGGGGGCCGAAGGGGATACGCAGTATTTT
TRBD1,TRBJ1-4,TRBV20-1,many,CSVNPRTGLNEKLFF,TGCAGTGTAAATCCAAGGACAGGGTTAAATGAAAAACTGTTTTTT
-,TRBJ2-1,TRBV20-1,many,CSARDPAPSSYNEQFF,TGCAGTGCTAGAGATCCTGCCCCGAGCTCCTACAATGAGCAGTTCTTC
-,TRBJ1-1,TRBV5-1,few,CASSPGAAGTMNTEAFF,TGCGCCAGCAGCCCAGGGGCGGCAGGAACTATGAACACTGAAGCTTTCTTT
-,TRBJ1-6,TRBV2,few,CASARRVESPLHF,TGTGCCAGCGCCCGAAGAGTGGAATCACCCCTCCACTTT
-,TRBJ1-1,TRBV12-3/TRBV12-4,many,CASSLLRDTEAFF,TGTGCCAGCAGTTTGCTCCGAGACACTGAAGCTTTCTTT